This passage covers 28 T cell receptor beta chains from one sample sequenced in a study of cytomegalovirus exposure and HLA in healthy donors. 13 Jbeta primers and 60 Vbeta primers were used for the PCR. Measured with immunoSEQ multiplex PCR; TCRdb has only the in-frame clones, and not every one. The sample consists of about 190,000 clones, more than 70% of them appearing once. Sequencing used PBMCs. These receptors were taken from a man between 25 and 39 years old in good health and CMV-seropositive.

J is TRBJ2-5 and V is TRBV4-1; possibly TRBD1 for D (6 bases). The CDR3 runs 14 residues. From germline, CDR1 is MGHRA and CDR2 YSYEKL. Between the trimmed V and J ends, which lost 0 bases and 3 bases, there was a span of 8 bases. The CDR3 bases are TGCGCCAGCAGCCAAGATCAGGGGAAAGAGACCCAGTACTTC. It is translated as CASSQDQGKETQYF.

The chain joins TRBV27 to TRBJ2-5, with 7 bases that match TRBD1. The V gene's germline CDR1 is MNHEY and CDR2 SMNVEV (reference sequence). The CDR3 has 14 amino acids. J was trimmed by 1 base and V by 6 bases; bases with no gene match: 5. The CDR3 region has the DNA TGTGCCAGCAGCCCGTCAGGGGGCCAAGAGACCCAGTACTTC. Translation: CASSPSGGQETQYF.

V and J are TRBV29-1 and TRBJ2-1, with D perhaps TRBD2 (7 bases). The length of the CDR3 is 15 residues. Trimming took 7 bases from V and 4 from J, leaving 20 bases between them. The germline gives CDR1 SQVTM, CDR2 ANQGSEA. As DNA, the CDR3 is TGCAGCGCCCCGGGGGGCCCGTCGGGTTACAATGAGCAGTTCTTC. This translates into CSAPGGPSGYNEQFF.

A note on this clone: An end of the junction differs from the germline gene, which may be a read error. This chain connects TRBV7-9 to TRBJ2-1; TRBD1 matches 8 bases. Germline lookup yields CDR1 SEHNR and CDR2 FQNEAQ (reference sequence). The CDR3 has 15 residues. CDR3 DNA sequence: TGTTCCAGCAGCCGTAGACAGGGGATAATCCGAGAGCAGTTCTTC. This encodes CSSSRRQGIIREQFF.

This clone has only one observation. V gene TRBV11-2 combines with J gene TRBJ1-1, with D perhaps matching TRBD1 (5 bases). V lost 3 bases and J lost 1, with 15 bases in between. CDR1 is SGHAT and CDR2 is FQNNGV in the germline V gene. This CDR3 has 16 amino acids. CDR3 protein: CASSFNSDIRNTEAFF. The CDR3 DNA follows: TGTGCCAGCAGCTTCAACTCGGACATCAGGAACACTGAAGCTTTCTTT.

The chain joins TRBV7-2 to TRBJ2-3; D unresolved. V was shortened by 5 bases and J by 3 bases, with 9 bases between the two germline ends. This CDR3 has 13 residues. The germline V gene has CDR1 SGHTA and CDR2 FQGNSA. The CDR3 DNA reads TGTGCCAGCAGCCCACCCGGGACAGATACGCAGTATTTT. This gives the protein CASSPPGTDTQYF.

This chain connects TRBV5-4 to TRBJ2-7; 16 bases agree with TRBD2. The V gene end was trimmed by 4 bases and the J gene end by 3 bases; junction bases not matched to a gene: 10. Per germline, CDR1 SGHNT and CDR2 YYREEE (reference sequence). The CDR3 covers 18 residues. CDR3 amino acids: CASSKGLAGGPWIYEQYF. CDR3 in DNA: TGTGCCAGCAGCAAGGGACTAGCGGGAGGGCCGTGGATCTACGAGCAGTACTTC.

The V and J genes are TRBV10-1 and TRBJ2-7; 11 positions agree with TRBD2. V lost 2 bases, J lost 0 bases, and 6 bases stayed unmatched. From germline, CDR1 is WNHNN and CDR2 SYGVQD (reference sequence). The CDR3 runs to 17 residues. The CDR3 DNA reads as TGCGCCAGCAGTGAGGGTAGCGGGGGGGCCGGCTCCTACGAGCAGTACTTC. Amino acid sequence: CASSEGSGGAGSYEQYF.

This sequence joins TRBV14 and TRBJ2-7, with 9 bases fitting TRBD2. V gave up 1 base and J gave up 3 bases; unmatched junction bases: 4. The germline V gene encodes CDR1 SGHDN and CDR2 FVKESK. This CDR3 region has 15 residues. The CDR3 nucleotides read TGTGCCAGCAGCCAAGCTAGCGGGACTTTCTACGAGCAGTACTTC. As protein: CASSQASGTFYEQYF.

This clone has only a few counts. The genes are TRBV7-2 and TRBJ2-5, with TRBD1 matching 8 bases. The V segment lost 2 bases and the J segment 5 bases; nucleotides outside the gene matches: 4. Germline loops: CDR1 SGHTA, CDR2 FQGNSA. This CDR3 has 14 amino acids. The CDR3 loop is CASSLITGGETQYF. DNA for the CDR3: TGTGCCAGCAGCTTAATCACAGGGGGGGAGACCCAGTACTTC.

The chain couples TRBV7-8 to TRBJ1-4, with D maybe TRBD1 (6 bases). The ends were cut back, 1 base at V and 8 bases at J, with 23 bases in the middle. This CDR3 spans 18 amino acids. From germline, CDR1 is SGHVS and CDR2 FQNEAQ. CDR3 region: CASSLEGHVGSLREKLFF. CDR3 coding DNA: TGTGCCAGCAGCTTAGAGGGACATGTAGGGAGTCTAAGAGAAAAACTGTTTTTT.

This clone has just one count. In DNA form, the CDR3 reads TGTGCCAGCAGCAAAGAGACAGGCCCCGGGGAGCTGTTTTTT. It yields the protein CASSKETGPGELFF. The rearrangement uses TRBV9 and TRBJ2-2, with D tentatively TRBD1 (6 bases). Germline V gene lookup returns CDR1 SGDLS and CDR2 YYNGEE. CDR3 size: 14 residues. Between the trimmed V and J ends, which lost 4 bases and 6 bases, there was a span of 13 bases.

Here the CDR3 reads CASSGQPINQPQHF. The DNA for the CDR3 is TGTGCCAGCAGTGGACAGCCGATCAATCAGCCCCAGCATTTT. The chain uses TRBV6-1 and TRBJ1-5; tentatively, D is TRBD1 (5 bases). CDR3 length: 14 residues. Germline V gene data show CDR1 as MNHNS and CDR2 as SASEGT. Trimming took off 4 bases at V and 3 bases at J, with 10 bases between the two ends.

This CDR3 is CASSRDRGLGGYTF. The DNA of the CDR3 is TGTGCCAGCAGCCGGGACAGGGGATTGGGTGGCTACACCTTC. The V gene is TRBV7-2, the J gene TRBJ1-2; TRBD1 matches 10 bases. This CDR3 is 14 amino acids long. Germline V lookup: CDR1 SGHTA, CDR2 FQGNSA. The junction had 7 bases not matched to a gene; V was cut back by 5 bases and J by 7 bases.

This chain joins TRBV27 and TRBJ2-2; 7 bases match TRBD1. Germline loops: CDR1 MNHEY, CDR2 SMNVEV (reference sequence). The CDR3 spans 15 residues. V was clipped by 2 bases and J by 6 bases; unmatched bases: 6. This CDR3 is CASSLGTELSGELFF. The CDR3, as DNA: TGTGCCAGCAGTTTAGGGACAGAATTGTCCGGGGAGCTGTTTTTT.

In regard to this clone: The same CDR3 is also encoded by other DNA sequences in this sample. The V call is TRBV30, the J call TRBJ1-5; 9 nucleotides agree with TRBD1. With 5 bases clipped from V and 1 base from J, the junction kept 3 bases outside the gene matches. The CDR3 runs to 14 residues. Germline assignment: CDR1 GTSNPN and CDR2 SVGIG (reference sequence). CDR3 nucleotide sequence: TGTGCCTGGTCACAGGGGGCGAGCAATCAGCCCCAGCATTTT. Protein product: CAWSQGASNQPQHF.

This clone was observed a few times. The V gene is TRBV28, the J gene TRBJ2-7, with 7 bases aligning to TRBD2. Germline lookup yields CDR1 MDHEN and CDR2 SYDVKM. With 3 bases clipped from V and 2 bases from J, the junction kept 4 bases outside the gene matches. The CDR3 is 14 residues long. As DNA, the CDR3 is TGTGCCAGCAGTTTCGGAGGGAGGGCCTACGAGCAGTACTTC. It specifies CASSFGGRAYEQYF.

This clone was detected only a few times. This chain links TRBV6-1 with TRBJ2-7, with 7 positions matching TRBD1. This CDR3 comprises 15 residues. V was pared by 4 bases and J by 3 bases, with 9 bases of the junction left unmatched. Germline CDR1 reads MNHNS; CDR2 reads SASEGT. CDR3 loop: CASSVGGGNDYEQYF. CDR3 DNA: TGTGCCAGCAGTGTAGGGGGCGGTAATGACTACGAGCAGTACTTC.

This clone was picked up one time. Here the CDR3 reads CASSQDDQGSNQPQHF. CDR3 coding DNA: TGCGCCAGCAGCCAAGACGACCAGGGAAGCAATCAGCCCCAGCATTTT. V is TRBV4-3 and J is TRBJ1-5, with D perhaps TRBD1 (5 bases). Germline values: CDR1 LGHNA, CDR2 YSLEER. Trimming took 0 bases from V and 1 from J, leaving 10 bases between them. The CDR3 is 16 residues long.

The chain is built from TRBV4-3 and TRBJ1-5, with D possibly being TRBD1 (6 bases). With 4 bases removed from V and 4 bases from J, the gap between germline ends came to 11 bases. CDR1 is LGHNA and CDR2 is YSLEER in the germline V gene. The CDR3 runs 14 residues. Written as DNA, the CDR3 is TGCGCCAGCAGCCTCCACAGGGTTAATCAGCCCCAGCATTTT. Protein: CASSLHRVNQPQHF.

The V and J genes are TRBV7-9 and TRBJ2-2, with D maybe TRBD2 (5 bases). This CDR3 has 15 amino acids. The germline V gene has CDR1 SEHNR and CDR2 FQNEAQ (reference sequence). The V and J ends lost 1 base and 6 bases respectively, with 12 bases between them. CDR3 region: CASSLDSGLSGELFF. The CDR3 bases are TGTGCCAGCAGCTTAGACAGCGGTCTATCCGGGGAGCTGTTTTTT.

J is TRBJ2-7 and V is TRBV15; 16 bases fit TRBD2. The CDR3 spans 18 residues. The trim removed 3 bases at V and 5 bases at J, leaving 10 bases unmatched. Germline assignment: CDR1 LNHNV and CDR2 YYDKDF (reference sequence). CDR3 sequence (DNA): TGTGCCACCAGCAGCCACGGGACTAGCGGGGGGGAAAGAAACGAGCAGTACTTC. This encodes CATSSHGTSGGERNEQYF.

The chain uses TRBV29-1 and TRBJ1-5; no clear D gene. The CDR3 is made up of 13 amino acids. Trimming removed 4 bases at V and 0 bases at J, with 7 bases between. Germline assignment: CDR1 SQVTM and CDR2 ANQGSEA. The CDR3: CSVAVYSNQPQHF. CDR3 sequence (DNA): TGCAGCGTTGCAGTGTATAGCAATCAGCCCCAGCATTTT.

The chain links TRBV7-3 to TRBJ2-5; TRBD2 aligns across 8 bases. From germline, CDR1 is SGHTA and CDR2 FQGTGA. The CDR3 is made up of 15 amino acids. J lost 4 bases, V lost 7 bases, and 11 bases had no gene match. CDR3 loop: CASKSSGGPGETQYF. The CDR3 region has the DNA TGTGCCAGCAAATCCTCGGGAGGGCCTGGAGAGACCCAGTACTTC.

V and J are TRBV7-2 and TRBJ1-5, with D perhaps matching TRBD1 (6 bases). Germline lookup yields CDR1 SGHTA and CDR2 FQGNSA. The CDR3 contains 13 residues. V lost 5 bases and J lost 2, with 7 bases in between. The CDR3 DNA sequence: TGTGCCAGCAGCAAGGGGGGCAATCAGCCCCAGCATTTT. Its translation: CASSKGGNQPQHF.

The chain is built from TRBV9 and TRBJ2-7; TRBD1 aligns across 10 bases. From germline, CDR1 is SGDLS and CDR2 YYNGEE. With 4 bases clipped from V and 5 bases from J, the junction kept 9 bases outside the gene matches. The CDR3 is made up of 15 amino acids. CDR3 sequence (DNA): TGTGCCAGCAGCCTAGCCGGGACAGGGGACGACGAGCAGTACTTC. It specifies CASSLAGTGDDEQYF.

To note about this clone: A junction end diverges from the germline sequence, so it may reflect a read error. Here the CDR3 reads CASSLVAGFNEQFF. The CDR3 coding sequence is TGTGCTAGCAGCTTAGTAGCGGGGTTTAATGAGCAGTTCTTC. This rearrangement joins TRBV7-7 to TRBJ2-1, with 8 bases that match TRBD2. The CDR3 runs 14 residues. CDR1 and CDR2 (germline): SSHAT, FNYEAQ (reference sequence).

This clone was recorded a few times. The chain carries TRBV28 and TRBJ2-7, with TRBD1 identical over 8 bases. From germline, CDR1 is MDHEN and CDR2 SYDVKM. V shed 7 bases and J 5 bases; nucleotides not matched to a gene: 13. The CDR3 contains 15 residues. CDR3 sequence: CASTFEGPGGHEQYF. CDR3 coding DNA: TGTGCCAGCACCTTTGAGGGGCCAGGGGGCCACGAGCAGTACTTC.